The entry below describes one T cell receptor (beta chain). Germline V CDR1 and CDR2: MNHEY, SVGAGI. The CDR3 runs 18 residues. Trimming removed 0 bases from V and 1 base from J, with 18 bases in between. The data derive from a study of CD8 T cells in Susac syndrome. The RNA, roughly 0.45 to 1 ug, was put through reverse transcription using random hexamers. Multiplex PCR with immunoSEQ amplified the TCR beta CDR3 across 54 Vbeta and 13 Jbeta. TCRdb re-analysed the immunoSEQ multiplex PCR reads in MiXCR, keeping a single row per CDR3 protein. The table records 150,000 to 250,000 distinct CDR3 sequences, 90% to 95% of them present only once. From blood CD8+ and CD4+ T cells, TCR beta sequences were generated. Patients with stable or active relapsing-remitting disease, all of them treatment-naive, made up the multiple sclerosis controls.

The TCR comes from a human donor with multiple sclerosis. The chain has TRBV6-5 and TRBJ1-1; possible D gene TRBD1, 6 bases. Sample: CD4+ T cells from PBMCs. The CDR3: CASSYSGGGGAQNTEAFF. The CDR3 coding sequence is TGTGCCAGCAGTTACTCAGGGGGAGGGGGGGCCCAGAACACTGAAGCTTTCTTT.